Included here is one T cell receptor (beta chain) sequence, with context. As a fraction of the sample, this clonotype is large (0.1 to 1%). No base quality values were provided; no much bigger clone lies one nucleotide off. The sample belongs to a study of T cells during gluten challenge in celiac disease (dated by TCRdb to about 2017). As for the study more broadly: Blood was collected at baseline, day 6 and day 14 of the challenge, whereas duodenal biopsies were collected at baseline and day 14. Single-cell libraries were sequenced paired-end 250 bp and bulk libraries paired-end 300 bp on the Illumina MiSeq.

Overall study results and their limits: Across the 7 patients, roughly 11-45% of single-cell TCR-alpha/beta clonotypes seen at the latest time point had also been present at baseline, compared with roughly 51-55% in the bulk data. The circulating gluten-specific T cells hit their peak on day 6, and the day-6 repertoire seemed to be made up largely of expanded preexisting memory clonotypes. Bulk sequencing of challenge samples was performed for only a couple of patients with many gluten-specific T cells. Clonal expansion rose on day 6, as shown by reduced sample-corrected Shannon diversity of circulating gluten-specific T cells.

Trimming takes 1 base from V and 3 bases from J, and the germline ends sit 10 bases apart. From its cysteine to its phenylalanine, the CDR3 spans 13 amino acids. The DNA shown is the 39-base CDR3, in frame from base 1. As encoded in the germline V gene (reference sequence), CDR1 is DFQATT while CDR2 is SNEGSKA. Libraries were built with 5' RACE. For sequencing, an Illumina MiSeq was employed. A modified SMART protocol was used to prepare bulk TCR libraries. The authors' analysis ran thus. Selected pRESTO steps were used for read preprocessing, and IMGT/HighV-QUEST was used to assign V, D, J genes and CDR3 junctions. A bulk sequence was kept only when the sequence appeared in at least two replicates with 10 or more cumulative reads. Repertoire diversity was estimated with an undersampling-corrected Shannon index in samples with more than 20 cells. Starting from the raw public reads, TCRdb applied fastp trimming at Q25, assembled clones with MiXCR and retained in-frame beta chains. A single entry per CDR3 protein holds the most common genes and DNA from its merged rows. TCRdb, rather than the study authors, made the V and J calls. This sample is represented by 150 to 200 distinct CDR3 sequences; approximately 9.6% of them were singletons. In total, the top ten clones hold about 56% of the sample.

Blood cells were gated as tetramer-binding CD4+ effector-memory gut-homing T cells defined as CD3+, CD45RA-, CD62L- and integrin beta7+, with lineage markers excluded. Treated celiac disease patients on a gluten-free diet underwent a 14-day oral dietary gluten challenge to study recall of gluten-specific T cells. Sorting was done on an Aria II cell sorter as single cells, plus in bulk whenever tetramer-positive cells were relatively numerous. Peripheral blood mononuclear cells were isolated using Ficoll density gradient centrifugation and were cryopreserved prior to staining. Thawed cells were stained with a pool of PE-conjugated HLA-DQ:gluten tetramers presenting immunodominant gluten epitopes before sorting of tetramer-binding CD4+ T cells. After HLA-DQ:gluten tetramer staining, the blood samples went through tetramer-based enrichment.

The starting material was gluten-specific CD4+ T cells sorted from blood using tetramers, obtained at baseline or on day 6, 14 or 28 of gluten challenge (not recorded which). The source is a male donor with celiac disease. The V and J genes are TRBV20-1 and TRBJ2-7; the D gene cannot be named for sure. DNA sequence: TGCAGTGCTAGAGGACCTTACCGCTACGAGCAGTACTTC. The translation is CSARGPYRYEQYF.